This T cell receptor (beta chain) was obtained from a study of beta chain features in type 1 diabetes. This clone was detected a few times. The target antigen is unknown. Study findings and constraints: Shortening of TCRB CDR3s, moderate but significant, appeared in all four CD4+ subsets of Type 1 diabetes patients.

Expressed TCRB transcripts got sequenced, as all isolated RNA was reverse transcribed. Libraries were prepared by immunoSEQ multiplex PCR; TCRdb keeps only in-frame clonotypes and omits some of them. The profile covers some 370,000 clones, with over 8.5% appearing a single time and about 0.63% taken by the ten largest. The sequence derives from a man aged 25-40 years with type 1 diabetes. Sequencing input: central memory CD4+ T cells from blood.

The DNA for the CDR3 is TGCGCCAGCAGCCCGGGACTAGCGGGAATCACAGATACGCAGTATTTT. This sequence encodes CASSPGLAGITDTQYF. The chain joins TRBV4-1 to TRBJ2-3, with 13 nucleotides matching TRBD2. This CDR3 is 16 amino acids long. CDR1 and CDR2 from the germline V gene are MGHRA and YSYEKL. The ends lost 4 bases at V and 2 bases at J; junction bases unmatched: 3.